This section outlines one T cell receptor (beta chain) sequence together with its context. Its antigen has not been determined. No base qualities exist here, and no much larger clone lies one base off it. V loses 2 bases of germline sequence and J loses 2 bases, and the interval between the two ends is 13 bases. The germline V gene sets CDR1 to SGHRS and CDR2 to YFSETQ. From cysteine to phenylalanine, the CDR3 is 15 amino acids long. Only CDR3 DNA is held: 45 bases, read in frame from base 1. This record belongs to a study of blood T cell repertoires in COVID-19 (TCRdb year 2020). Turning to the overall study: The collaborator samples originated in the United States, Italy and Spain and spanned the acute and convalescent phases of COVID-19. The sample metadata nearly always contained a de-identified subject ID, COVID-19 status, age in years and sex. Samples were obtained from the ongoing ImmuneRACE study (first 160 participants) and from about 1,300 subjects provided by 6 global collaborators. Where available, HLA class I and class II types were taken from metadata supplied by the sample provider and were not determined by assay-based typing. A freely available public database, intended as a resource for researchers studying the immune response to SARS-CoV-2, is where the repertoires were released. The prospective study material was composed of cDNA or gDNA derived from T cells, B-cell-depleted T cells, or PBMCs. Subjects who had been exposed to COVID-19, were actively infected with it, or had recovered from it provided the deeply sampled blood TCRbeta repertoires that made up the dataset.

Another Seattle source contributed samples from volunteer blood donors who had recovered from COVID-19. Whole blood was collected in K2EDTA tubes by collaborating institutions according to the institutions' own protocols. Collaborator samples were shipped for TCRbeta analysis as frozen whole blood, isolated PBMCs, or DNA extracted from either sample type. Here is what the overall study found, with its caveats: Clinical and demographic metadata were provided uncurated, with the amount varying by source and participant.

TCRbeta CDR3 regions were amplified from genomic DNA by means of the immunoSEQ Assay, a bias-controlled multiplex PCR. Processing in the source paper ran as follows. The number of nucleated cells in each sample was estimated from the amplification of reference gene primers within the assay. To quantify the absolute abundance of each unique TCRbeta CDR3 rearrangement, sequence reads were collapsed and filtered. For each sample, productive Simpson clonality was calculated as the square root of Simpson's diversity index across productive rearrangements. What TCRdb holds here is the immuneACCESS table cut down to in-frame rearrangements. Part of the clones is not present; checked against another copy, under half of the missing clones reflect an unresolved V gene, and the others are unexplained. For V, J and clone size, that table is used; D and trimming come from the DNA. The sample contains about 240,000 clones, 75% to 90% of them found a single time. The ten largest make up approximately 7.9% of the sample.

This sequence was found in a man aged 55 to 70 who had recovered from COVID-19. The specimen sequenced was peripheral blood. The chain uses TRBV5-1 and TRBJ1-1, with a tentative D gene TRBD1 over 5 matching bases. The CDR3 region reads CASSFLSGINTEAFF. The DNA is TGCGCCAGCAGCTTTCTGTCAGGGATCAACACTGAAGCTTTCTTT.